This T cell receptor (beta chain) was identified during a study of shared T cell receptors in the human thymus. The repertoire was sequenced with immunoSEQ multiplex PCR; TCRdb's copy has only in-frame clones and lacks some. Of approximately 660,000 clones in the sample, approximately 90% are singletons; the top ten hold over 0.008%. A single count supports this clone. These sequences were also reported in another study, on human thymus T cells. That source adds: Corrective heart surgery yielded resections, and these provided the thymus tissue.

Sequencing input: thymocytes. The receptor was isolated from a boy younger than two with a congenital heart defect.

The CDR3 protein is CASSFPREGGNEQFF. CDR3 nucleotides: TGTGCCAGCAGCTTCCCGCGGGAGGGTGGGAATGAGCAGTTCTTC. V and J are TRBV11-3 and TRBJ2-1; 9 positions match TRBD2. J lost 7 bases, V lost 3 bases, and 7 bases had no gene match. Germline V CDR1 and CDR2: SGHNT, YENEEA. The CDR3 extends over 15 amino acids.